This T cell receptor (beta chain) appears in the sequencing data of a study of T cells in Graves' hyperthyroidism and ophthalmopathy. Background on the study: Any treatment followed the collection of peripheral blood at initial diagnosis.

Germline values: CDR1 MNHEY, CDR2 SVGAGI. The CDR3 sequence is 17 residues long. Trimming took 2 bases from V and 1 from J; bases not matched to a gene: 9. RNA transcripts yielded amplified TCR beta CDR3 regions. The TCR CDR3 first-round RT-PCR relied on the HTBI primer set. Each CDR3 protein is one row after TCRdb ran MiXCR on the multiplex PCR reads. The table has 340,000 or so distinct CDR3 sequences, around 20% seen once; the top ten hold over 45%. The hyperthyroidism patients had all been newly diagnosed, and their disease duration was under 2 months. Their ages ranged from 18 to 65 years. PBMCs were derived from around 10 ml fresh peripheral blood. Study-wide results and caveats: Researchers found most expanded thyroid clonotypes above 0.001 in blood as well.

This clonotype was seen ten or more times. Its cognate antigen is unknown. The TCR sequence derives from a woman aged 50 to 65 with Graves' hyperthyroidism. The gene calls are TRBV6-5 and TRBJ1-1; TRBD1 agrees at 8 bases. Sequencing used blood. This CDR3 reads CASSYGTGPKENTEAFF. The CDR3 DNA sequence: TGTGCCAGCAGTTACGGGACAGGTCCCAAGGAGAACACTGAAGCTTTCTTT.